The entry that follows covers one TCR beta chain sequence. Its antigen remains unknown. Because the CDR3 is missing its conserved closing phenylalanine or tryptophan, this is likely a read error. The record originates from a study of molecular identifiers for immune sequencing clone quantification. Whole-study results and caveats: Jurkat TCR RNA spiked in from one cell (amid 950,000 to 1,000,000 naive cells) was reportedly detectable.

The CDR3 runs to 14 residues. Germline CDR1 is MNHEY and CDR2 is SVGEGT. Trimming cost V 10 bases and J 2 bases, with 17 bases left between them. Previously reported methods and listed TCR primers produced the bulk TCR libraries. From the PCR reads, TCRdb called clonotypes with MiXCR, one entry per CDR3 protein. This table has around 460,000 distinct CDR3 sequences, roughly 26% appearing once. The chain joins TRBV6-2 or TRBV6-3 to TRBJ1-1; D is possibly TRBD1 (5 bases). Sequencing was carried out using naive CD8+ T cells from blood, with Jurkat cell RNA spiked in. The subset was: FACS-sorted CD8+CD4-CCR7+CD45RA+ naive T cells. This sequence was found in a human donor in good health. Some libraries in this study had Jurkat cell RNA spiked in. CDR3 amino acids: CATDVGGYNTEAFL. The CDR3 DNA reads TGTGCCACCGACGTGGGGGGGTATAACACTGAAGCTTTCTTG.